Presented here are 22 T cell receptor beta chains from one specimen sequenced in a study of blood T cell repertoires in COVID-19. The method was immunoSEQ multiplex PCR; TCRdb's version includes in-frame clones alone and lacks a portion of them. The sample contains 150,000 to 200,000 clones, about 80% of which appear only once. Sequencing was done on a sample of peripheral blood. These receptors originate from a woman aged 40 to 55 with COVID-19, enrolled during active disease.

The V and J genes are TRBV30 and TRBJ1-2; 8 bases line up with TRBD1. V gave up 3 bases and J gave up 4 bases; unmatched junction bases: 10. Germline CDR1 and CDR2: GTSNPN and SVGIG (reference sequence). The CDR3 is 15 residues long. CDR3 sequence: CAWRLPGGARYGYTF. CDR3 coding DNA: TGTGCCTGGAGGCTACCAGGGGGCGCCCGCTATGGCTACACCTTC.

The chain combines TRBV30 with TRBJ2-3, with unresolved D. The length of the CDR3 is 11 residues. In germline, CDR1 is GTSNPN, CDR2 SVGIG (reference sequence). The V and J ends lost 0 bases and 9 bases respectively, with 7 bases between them. CDR3 DNA: TGTGCCTGGAGTGTACAGAACACGCAGTATTTT. Residues: CAWSVQNTQYF.

The chain carries TRBV28 and TRBJ1-2; a weak D match, TRBD1 (5 bases). Germline values: CDR1 MDHEN, CDR2 SYDVKM. V was cut by 7 bases and J by 6 bases, with 15 bases left in between. The CDR3 runs to 13 residues. CDR3 in DNA: TGTGCCAGCATCTTCAGGGTATTTGATGGCTACACCTTC. It yields the protein CASIFRVFDGYTF.

This clone was observed many times. The chain is built from TRBV21-1 and TRBJ1-4; no DNA check was done on the table's D call, TRBD1. TRBV21-1 represents a pseudogene. The CDR3 totals 16 residues. CDR3 in amino acids: CASSGHSTATNEKLFF. The CDR3 bases are TGTGCCAGCTCTGGACACTCAACGGCAACTAATGAAAAACTGTTTTTT.

V is TRBV3-1 (or the pseudogene TRBV3-2) and J is TRBJ1-1; 9 bases map to TRBD1. The CDR3 sequence is 18 residues long. J gave up 0 bases and V 6 bases, and 14 bases lay outside the gene matches. Germline V CDR1 and CDR2: LGHDT, YNNKEL (reference sequence). Here the CDR3 DNA reads TGTGCCAGCAGGCAAATTACCCGGGACAGGGTATTGAACACTGAAGCTTTCTTT. Encoded protein: CASRQITRDRVLNTEAFF.

This chain joins TRBV24-1 and TRBJ2-7; D gene uncertain. The length of the CDR3 is 14 residues. The germline V and J ends were trimmed by 10 bases and 2 bases, with 17 bases remaining between them. The germline gives CDR1 KGHDR, CDR2 SFDVKD. CDR3 sequence (DNA): TGTGCCACTGAGAGCAACCACGTCCCCTACGAGCAGTACTTC. It codes for CATESNHVPYEQYF.

The chain uses TRBV9 and TRBJ2-7, with 7 bases aligning to TRBD1. CDR3 size: 13 residues. Germline assignment: CDR1 SGDLS and CDR2 YYNGEE. V shed 3 bases and J 6 bases; nucleotides not matched to a gene: 6. The CDR3 region has the DNA TGTGCCAGCAGCGCCTCCTACAGGGGCGAGCAGTACTTC. As protein: CASSASYRGEQYF.

This chain uses TRBV2 with TRBJ2-2; the D gene is possibly TRBD1 (6 bases). The CDR3 contains 15 residues. V lost 3 bases, J lost 0 bases, and 8 bases lay in between. Looked up from germline, CDR1 is SNHLY and CDR2 is FYNNEI. The CDR3 sequence is CASSDQGTNTGELFF. The CDR3 DNA follows: TGTGCCAGCAGTGACCAGGGGACGAACACCGGGGAGCTGTTTTTT.

V usage is TRBV7-2 and J usage is TRBJ1-5, with 7 bases identical to TRBD1. This CDR3 is built from 13 residues. CDR1 is SGHTA and CDR2 is FQGNSA in the germline V gene. Trimming removed 5 bases from V and 3 bases from J; junction bases left unmatched: 1. The CDR3 is CASSRGPNQPQHF. The CDR3, as DNA: TGTGCCAGCAGCAGGGGGCCCAATCAGCCCCAGCATTTT.

This chain joins TRBV3-1 (or the pseudogene TRBV3-2) and TRBJ1-4, with 7 bases that match TRBD1. Germline V gene lookup returns CDR1 LGHDT and CDR2 YNNKEL (reference sequence). This CDR3 has 15 residues. Losses at the gene ends were 1 base for V and 5 bases for J; bases not matched to a gene: 4. The chain's CDR3 is CASSQGQGANEKLFF. CDR3 sequence (DNA): TGTGCCAGCAGCCAAGGACAGGGCGCGAATGAAAAACTGTTTTTT.

The chain has TRBV10-3 and TRBJ2-7, with a possible D match to TRBD2 (6 bases). In germline, CDR1 is ENHRY, CDR2 SYGVKD. V shed 4 bases and J shed 1 base, with 11 bases lying between them. This CDR3 region has 14 residues. The CDR3 reads CAISVGGISYEQYF. The CDR3 DNA reads as TGTGCCATCAGTGTCGGCGGGATTTCCTACGAGCAGTACTTC.

The chain has TRBV4-1 and TRBJ1-1, with 12 bases fitting TRBD1. Germline lookup yields CDR1 MGHRA and CDR2 YSYEKL. With V trimmed by 6 bases and J by 2 bases, 7 bases remained unmatched. The CDR3 spans 16 residues. The CDR3 bases are TGCGCCAGCAGTTACGCCGGGACAGGGGGCAACACTGAAGCTTTCTTT. It encodes CASSYAGTGGNTEAFF.

The chain joins TRBV4-1 to TRBJ2-1, with D possibly being TRBD2 (5 bases). The CDR3 length is 17 residues. Germline CDR1 reads MGHRA; CDR2 reads YSYEKL. Trimming shortened V by 3 bases and J by 1 base, and 16 bases separated the two germline ends. CDR3 residues: CASSQAREGGSYNEQFF. The CDR3 nucleotides are TGCGCCAGCAGCCAGGCCCGGGAAGGCGGTTCCTACAATGAGCAGTTCTTC.

The chain carries TRBV5-4 and TRBJ1-2; D is possibly TRBD1 (6 bases). Trimming cost V 4 bases and J 1 base, with 14 bases left between them. Germline lookup yields CDR1 SGHNT and CDR2 YYREEE (reference sequence). The CDR3 spans 15 residues. CDR3 sequence reads: CASSGIGQFNYGYTF. The CDR3 DNA reads as TGTGCCAGCAGCGGGATTGGACAGTTTAACTATGGCTACACCTTC.

This clone was seen just once. The J gene is TRBJ1-1, the V gene TRBV19, with D hard to call. Trimming left V 5 bases short and J 2 bases short, with 6 bases between. Germline V gives CDR1 LNHDA, CDR2 SQIVND (reference sequence). The CDR3 extends over 12 amino acids. The CDR3 sequence: CASSYRNTEAFF. For the CDR3, the DNA is TGTGCCAGTAGTTACAGAAACACTGAAGCTTTCTTT.

The chain joins TRBV28 to TRBJ1-2; possibly TRBD1 for D (5 bases). The germline gives CDR1 MDHEN, CDR2 SYDVKM. This CDR3 contains 13 residues. Trimming pared 11 bases from V and 0 bases from J, leaving 13 bases between. The CDR3, as DNA: TGTGCCTGCTCCAGGGTGGCTAACTATGGCTACACCTTC. It yields the protein CACSRVANYGYTF.

The rearrangement links TRBV19 to TRBJ1-5, with 7 bases aligning to TRBD1. The ends lost 6 bases at V and 9 bases at J; junction bases unmatched: 11. This CDR3 comprises 14 residues. Germline CDR1 reads LNHDA; CDR2 reads SQIVND (reference sequence). Written as DNA, the CDR3 is TGTGCCAGTAGAAATTACAGGGGCCATGGGCCCCAGCATTTT. Its translation is CASRNYRGHGPQHF.

This clone appeared once. The chain uses TRBV27 and TRBJ2-7; 10 positions match TRBD2. Trimming at V came to 3 bases and at J to 11 bases, leaving 10 bases not matched to a gene. In germline, CDR1 is MNHEY, CDR2 SMNVEV (reference sequence). This CDR3 has 14 residues. CDR3 sequence: CASSLVTSGKGEYF. CDR3 bases: TGTGCCAGCAGTTTGGTTACTAGCGGGAAGGGGGAGTACTTC.

The V call is TRBV5-4, the J call TRBJ2-5; a weak D match, TRBD2 (5 bases). CDR1 and CDR2 (germline): SGHNT, YYREEE (reference sequence). The CDR3 runs 13 residues. V lost 0 bases and J lost 2, with 5 bases in between. CDR3 region: CASSLGGQETQYF. CDR3 nucleotide sequence: TGTGCCAGCAGCTTGGGAGGGCAAGAGACCCAGTACTTC.

This chain uses TRBV19 with TRBJ2-2; 7 positions agree with TRBD1. The CDR3 contains 13 residues. Germline trimming cut 9 bases from V and 4 bases from J; bases unmatched to any gene: 5. Germline CDR1 LNHDA, CDR2 SQIVND (reference sequence). CDR3 amino acids: CASRDSTTGELFF. DNA of the CDR3: TGTGCCAGCCGGGACAGCACCACCGGGGAGCTGTTTTTT.

This clone appeared a few times. V gene TRBV12-3 or TRBV12-4 combines with J gene TRBJ1-2; D possibly corresponds to TRBD1 (6 bases). This CDR3 spans 13 amino acids. Trimming removed 6 bases at V and 3 bases at J, with 11 bases between. The CDR3 DNA reads TGTGCCAGCAGCCGTCGGACAGACTATGGCTACACCTTC. It yields the protein CASSRRTDYGYTF.

The chain is built from TRBV27 and TRBJ2-6; TRBD1 aligns across 7 bases. Germline V CDR1 and CDR2: MNHEY, SMNVEV (reference sequence). The CDR3 consists of 17 residues. Trimming cost V 6 bases and J 0 bases; bases outside gene matches: 8. The CDR3 region is CASSPDRRNSGANVLTF. DNA for the CDR3: TGTGCCAGCAGCCCGGACAGGCGGAACTCTGGGGCCAACGTCCTGACTTTC.